This T cell receptor (beta chain) was profiled in a study of blood T cell repertoires in COVID-19. The CDR3 totals 16 residues. J was trimmed by 4 bases and V by 0 bases; bases with no gene match: 9. From germline, CDR1 is SGHRS and CDR2 YFSETQ. In the authors' workflow: Estimated nucleated cell counts came from reference gene primer amplification. Some clones are missing from TCRdb's copy, which holds only in-frame ones; the method was immunoSEQ multiplex PCR. For V, J and clone size, that table is used; D and trimming come from the DNA. Of over 200,000 clones listed, about 85% were seen once; the top ten hold approximately 12%.

The TCR was taken from a woman under 30 who had recovered from COVID-19. V is TRBV5-1 and J is TRBJ2-7; 8 nucleotides match TRBD1. The sample consisted of peripheral blood. The CDR3 spells CASSLAPGQALYEQYF. DNA for the CDR3: TGCGCCAGCAGCTTGGCCCCGGGACAGGCCTTATACGAGCAGTACTTC.